This T cell receptor beta chain was profiled in a study of early stage breast cancer tumors. Broader study findings: Unsorted bulk genomic DNA sequencing lacked pairing and functional marker data.

Repertoires were generated with immunoSEQ multiplex PCR, while TCRdb's copy carries only in-frame clones and drops some. The sample gives about 5,400 clones, approximately 64% of which show up once; about 9.4% is in the top ten. In this sample, this clone turned up a few times. Antigen: not known. This CDR3 comprises 16 residues. This clonotype originated in a person in their sixties with breast cancer. Input material: breast tumor tissue. This chain joins TRBV21-1 and TRBJ2-7; the listed D gene, TRBD2, was not tested against the DNA. TRBV21-1 is deemed a pseudogene. The CDR3 spells CASSKVVKREVYEQYF. The DNA of the CDR3 is TGTGCCAGCAGCAAAGTAGTCAAGCGGGAGGTCTACGAGCAGTACTTC.